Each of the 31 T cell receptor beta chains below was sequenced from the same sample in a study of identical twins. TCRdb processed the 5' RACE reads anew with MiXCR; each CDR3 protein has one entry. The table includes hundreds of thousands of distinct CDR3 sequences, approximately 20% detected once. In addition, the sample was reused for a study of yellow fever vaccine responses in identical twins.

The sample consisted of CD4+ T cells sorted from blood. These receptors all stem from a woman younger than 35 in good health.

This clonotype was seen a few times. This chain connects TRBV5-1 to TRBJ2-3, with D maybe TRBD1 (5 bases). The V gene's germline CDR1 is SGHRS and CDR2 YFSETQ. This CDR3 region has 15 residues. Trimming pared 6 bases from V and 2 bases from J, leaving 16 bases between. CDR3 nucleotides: TGCGCCAGCACCCAGGGTAGCAGCTCCACAGATACGCAGTATTTT. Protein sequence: CASTQGSSSTDTQYF.

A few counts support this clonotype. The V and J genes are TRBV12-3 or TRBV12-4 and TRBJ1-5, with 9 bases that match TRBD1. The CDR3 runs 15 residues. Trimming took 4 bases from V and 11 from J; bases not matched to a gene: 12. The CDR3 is CASSSGTGTQGAQHF. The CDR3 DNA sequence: TGTGCCAGCAGTTCGGGGACAGGGACCCAGGGGGCCCAGCATTTT.

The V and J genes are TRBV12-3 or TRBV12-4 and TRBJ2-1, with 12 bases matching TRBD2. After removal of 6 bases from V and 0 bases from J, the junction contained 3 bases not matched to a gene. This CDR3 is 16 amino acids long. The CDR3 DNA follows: TGTGCCAGCAGCACTAGCGGGGGGAGCTCCTACAATGAGCAGTTCTTC. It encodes CASSTSGGSSYNEQFF.

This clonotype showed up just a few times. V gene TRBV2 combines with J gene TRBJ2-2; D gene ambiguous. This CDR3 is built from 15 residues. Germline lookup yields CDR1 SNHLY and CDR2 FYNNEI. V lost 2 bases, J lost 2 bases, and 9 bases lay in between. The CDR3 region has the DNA TGTGCCAGCAGTGAAAGTAGGCATAACACCGGGGAGCTGTTTTTT. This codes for CASSESRHNTGELFF.

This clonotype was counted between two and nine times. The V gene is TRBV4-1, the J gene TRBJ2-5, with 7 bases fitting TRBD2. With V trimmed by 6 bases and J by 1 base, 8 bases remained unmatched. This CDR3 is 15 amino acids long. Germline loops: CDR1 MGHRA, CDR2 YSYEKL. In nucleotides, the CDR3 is TGCGCCAGCAGTCAAATCGGACTAGTCCAAGAGACCCAGTACTTC. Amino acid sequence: CASSQIGLVQETQYF.

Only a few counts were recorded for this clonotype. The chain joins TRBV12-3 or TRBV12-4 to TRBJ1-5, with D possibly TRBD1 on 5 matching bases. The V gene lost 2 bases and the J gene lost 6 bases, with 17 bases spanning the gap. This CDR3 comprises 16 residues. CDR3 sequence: CASSLRDPLGGQPQHF. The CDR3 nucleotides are TGTGCCAGCAGTTTACGGGACCCCCTAGGAGGTCAGCCCCAGCATTTT.

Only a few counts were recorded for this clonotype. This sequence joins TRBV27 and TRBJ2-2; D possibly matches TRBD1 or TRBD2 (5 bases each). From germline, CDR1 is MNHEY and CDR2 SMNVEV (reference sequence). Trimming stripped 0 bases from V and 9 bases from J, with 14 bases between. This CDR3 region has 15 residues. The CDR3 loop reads CASSLSGDHNRELFF. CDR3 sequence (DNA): TGTGCCAGCAGTTTATCAGGGGACCACAACCGGGAGCTGTTTTTT.

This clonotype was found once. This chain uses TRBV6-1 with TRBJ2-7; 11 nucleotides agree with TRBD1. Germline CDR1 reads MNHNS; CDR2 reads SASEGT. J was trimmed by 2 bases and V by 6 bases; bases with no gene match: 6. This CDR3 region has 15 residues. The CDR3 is CASRSGTGGTYEQYF. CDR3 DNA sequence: TGTGCCAGCAGATCCGGGACAGGGGGAACCTACGAGCAGTACTTC.

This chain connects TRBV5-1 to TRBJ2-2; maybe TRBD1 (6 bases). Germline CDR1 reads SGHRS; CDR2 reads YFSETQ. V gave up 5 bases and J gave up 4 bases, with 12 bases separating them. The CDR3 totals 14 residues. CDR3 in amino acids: CASSPDSFTGELFF. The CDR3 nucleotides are TGCGCCAGCAGTCCGGACAGCTTCACCGGGGAGCTGTTTTTT.

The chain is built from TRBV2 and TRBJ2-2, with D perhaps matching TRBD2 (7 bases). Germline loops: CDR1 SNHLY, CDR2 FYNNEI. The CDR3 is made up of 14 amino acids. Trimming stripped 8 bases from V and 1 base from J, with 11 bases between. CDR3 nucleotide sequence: TGTGCCAGCTGGGGGGGGCTGAACACCGGGGAGCTGTTTTTT. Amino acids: CASWGGLNTGELFF.

As DNA, the CDR3 is TGCAGCGTCAAACAGGGGTACTATGGCTACACCTTC. Translated, it gives CSVKQGYYGYTF. The chain combines TRBV29-1 with TRBJ1-2; 7 bases are shared with TRBD1. Germline values: CDR1 SQVTM, CDR2 ANQGSEA. The CDR3 has 12 residues. The junction had 4 bases not matched to a gene; V was cut back by 6 bases and J by 3 bases. Complete variable domain (other parts from reference TRBV29-1 and TRBJ1-2): SAVISQKPSRDICQRGTSLTIQCQVDSQVTMMFWYRQQPGQSLTLIATANQGSEATYESGFVIDKFPISRPNLTFSTLTVSNMSPEDSSIYLCSVKQGYYGYTFGSGTRLTVV.

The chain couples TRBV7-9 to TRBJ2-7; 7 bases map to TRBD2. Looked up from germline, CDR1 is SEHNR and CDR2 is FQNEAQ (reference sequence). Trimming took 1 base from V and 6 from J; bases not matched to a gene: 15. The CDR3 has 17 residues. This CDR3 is CASSLEGLGTNWLEQYF. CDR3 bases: TGTGCCAGCAGCTTAGAGGGGTTGGGGACTAACTGGCTCGAGCAGTACTTC.

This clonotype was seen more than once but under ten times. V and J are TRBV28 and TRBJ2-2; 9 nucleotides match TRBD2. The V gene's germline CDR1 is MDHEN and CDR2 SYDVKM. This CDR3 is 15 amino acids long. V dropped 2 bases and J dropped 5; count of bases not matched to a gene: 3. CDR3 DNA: TGTGCCAGCAGTTTACCTAGCGGGATTACCGGGGAGCTGTTTTTT. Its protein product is CASSLPSGITGELFF.

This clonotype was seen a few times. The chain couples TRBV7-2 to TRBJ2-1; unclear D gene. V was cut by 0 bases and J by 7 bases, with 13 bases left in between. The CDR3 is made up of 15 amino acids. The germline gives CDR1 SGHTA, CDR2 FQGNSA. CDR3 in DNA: TGTGCCAGCAGCTTAGCCTGGGATCCGAGAAATGAGCAGTTCTTC. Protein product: CASSLAWDPRNEQFF.

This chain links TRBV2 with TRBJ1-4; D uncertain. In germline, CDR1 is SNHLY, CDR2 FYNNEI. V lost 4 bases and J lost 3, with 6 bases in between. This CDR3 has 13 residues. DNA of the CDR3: TGTGCCAGCAGTGGGCAGCCTAATGAAAAACTGTTTTTT. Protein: CASSGQPNEKLFF.

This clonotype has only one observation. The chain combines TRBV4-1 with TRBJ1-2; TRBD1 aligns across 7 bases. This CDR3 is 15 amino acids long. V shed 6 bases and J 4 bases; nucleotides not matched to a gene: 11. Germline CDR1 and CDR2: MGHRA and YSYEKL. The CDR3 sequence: CASRPTGSAGYGYTF. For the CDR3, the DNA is TGCGCCAGCAGGCCGACAGGGTCAGCAGGCTATGGCTACACCTTC.

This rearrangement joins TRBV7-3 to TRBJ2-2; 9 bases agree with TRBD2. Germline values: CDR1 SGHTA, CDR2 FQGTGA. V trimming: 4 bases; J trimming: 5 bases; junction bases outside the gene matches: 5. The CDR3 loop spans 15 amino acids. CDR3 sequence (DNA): TGTGCCAGCAGCTCCGCGACTAGCGGTACCGGGGAGCTGTTTTTT. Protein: CASSSATSGTGELFF.

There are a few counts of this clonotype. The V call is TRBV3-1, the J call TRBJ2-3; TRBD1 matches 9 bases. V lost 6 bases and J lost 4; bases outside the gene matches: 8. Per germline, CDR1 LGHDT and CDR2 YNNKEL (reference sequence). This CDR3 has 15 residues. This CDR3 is CASRRDRARADTQYF. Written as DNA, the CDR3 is TGTGCCAGCAGGCGGGACAGGGCCCGAGCAGATACGCAGTATTTT.

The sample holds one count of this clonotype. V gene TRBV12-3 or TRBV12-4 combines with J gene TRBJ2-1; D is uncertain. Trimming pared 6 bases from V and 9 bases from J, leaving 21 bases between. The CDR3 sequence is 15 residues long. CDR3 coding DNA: TGTGCCAGCAGCCCCGAGAACACCCCCAATACTGAGCAGTTCTTC. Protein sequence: CASSPENTPNTEQFF.

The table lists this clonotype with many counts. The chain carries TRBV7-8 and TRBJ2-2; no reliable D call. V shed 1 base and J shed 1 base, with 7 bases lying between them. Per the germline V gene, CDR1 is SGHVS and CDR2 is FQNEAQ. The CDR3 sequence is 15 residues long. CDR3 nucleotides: TGTGCCAGCAGCTTAGTCCGGCTGAACACCGGGGAGCTGTTTTTT. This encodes CASSLVRLNTGELFF. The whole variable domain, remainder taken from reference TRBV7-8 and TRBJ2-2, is GAGVSQSPRYKVAKRGQDVALRCDPISGHVSLFWYQQALGQGPEFLTYFQNEAQLDKSGLPSDRFFAERPEGSVSTLKIQRTQQEDSAVYLCASSLVRLNTGELFFGEGSRLTVL.

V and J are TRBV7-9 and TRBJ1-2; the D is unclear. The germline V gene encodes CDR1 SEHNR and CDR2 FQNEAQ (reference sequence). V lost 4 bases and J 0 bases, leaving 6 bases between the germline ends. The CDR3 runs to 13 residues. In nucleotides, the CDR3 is TGTGCCAGCAGCTATACTCCTAACTATGGCTACACCTTC. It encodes CASSYTPNYGYTF.

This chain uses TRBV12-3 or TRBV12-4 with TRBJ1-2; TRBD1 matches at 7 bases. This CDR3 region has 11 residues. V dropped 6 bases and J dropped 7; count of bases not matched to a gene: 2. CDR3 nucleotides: TGTGCCAGCAGCCGACAGGGTGGCTACACCTTC. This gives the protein CASSRQGGYTF.

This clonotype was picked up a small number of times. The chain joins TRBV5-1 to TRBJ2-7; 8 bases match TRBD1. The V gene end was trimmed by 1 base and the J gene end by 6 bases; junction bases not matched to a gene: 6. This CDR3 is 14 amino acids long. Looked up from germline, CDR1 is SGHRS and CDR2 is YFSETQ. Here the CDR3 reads CASSLQGQGGEQYF. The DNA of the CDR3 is TGCGCCAGCAGCTTGCAAGGACAGGGCGGCGAGCAGTACTTC.

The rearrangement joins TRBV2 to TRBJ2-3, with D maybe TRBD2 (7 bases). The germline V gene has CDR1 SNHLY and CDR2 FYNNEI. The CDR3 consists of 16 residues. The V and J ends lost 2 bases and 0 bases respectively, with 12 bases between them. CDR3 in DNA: TGTGCCAGCAGTGAATTCGGGGGGCGAAGCACAGATACGCAGTATTTT. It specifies CASSEFGGRSTDTQYF. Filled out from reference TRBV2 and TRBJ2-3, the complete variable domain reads EPEVTQTPSHQVTQMGQEVILRCVPISNHLYFYWYRQILGQKVEFLVSFYNNEISEKSEIFDDQFSVERPDGSNFTLKIRSTKLEDSAMYFCASSEFGGRSTDTQYFGPGTRLTVL.

DNA of the CDR3: TGTGCCAGCAGTCGAGACACCATATACAATGAGCAGTTCTTC. It is translated as CASSRDTIYNEQFF. The chain employs TRBV12-3 or TRBV12-4 and TRBJ2-1, with D unresolved. The CDR3 length is 14 residues. V was shortened by 5 bases and J by 4 bases, with 12 bases between the two germline ends.

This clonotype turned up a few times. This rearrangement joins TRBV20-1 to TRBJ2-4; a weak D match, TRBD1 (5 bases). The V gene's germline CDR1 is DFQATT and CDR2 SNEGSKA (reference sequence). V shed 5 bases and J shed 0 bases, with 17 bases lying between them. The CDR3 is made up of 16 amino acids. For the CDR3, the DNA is TGCAGTGCTCCGCGTCCAGGGCTCGGAGCCAAAAACATTCAGTACTTC. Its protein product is CSAPRPGLGAKNIQYF.

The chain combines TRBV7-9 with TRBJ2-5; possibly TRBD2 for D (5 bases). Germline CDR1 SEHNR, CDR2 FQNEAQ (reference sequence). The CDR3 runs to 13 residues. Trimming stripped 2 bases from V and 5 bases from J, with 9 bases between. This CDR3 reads CASSLTERETQYF. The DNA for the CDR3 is TGTGCCAGCAGCTTAACGGAGCGGGAGACCCAGTACTTC.

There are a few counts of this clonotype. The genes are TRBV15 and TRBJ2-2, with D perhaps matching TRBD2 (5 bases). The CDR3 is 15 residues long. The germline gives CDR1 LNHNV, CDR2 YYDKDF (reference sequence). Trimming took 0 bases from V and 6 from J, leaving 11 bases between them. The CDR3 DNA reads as TGTGCCACCAGCAGAGATCCAGGAGCGGCCGGGGAGCTGTTTTTT. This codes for CATSRDPGAAGELFF. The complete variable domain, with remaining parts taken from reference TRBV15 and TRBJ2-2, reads DAMVIQNPRYQVTQFGKPVTLSCSQTLNHNVMYWYQQKSSQAPKLLFHYYDKDFNNEADTPDNFQSRRPNTSFCFLDIRSPGLGDTAMYLCATSRDPGAAGELFFGEGSRLTVL.

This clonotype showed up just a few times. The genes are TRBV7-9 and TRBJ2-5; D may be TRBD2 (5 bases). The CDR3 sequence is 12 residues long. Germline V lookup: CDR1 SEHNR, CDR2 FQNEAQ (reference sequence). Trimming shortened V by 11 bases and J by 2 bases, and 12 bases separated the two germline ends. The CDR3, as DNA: TGTGCCTCCGGGGTAGGACAAGAGACCCAGTACTTC. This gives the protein CASGVGQETQYF. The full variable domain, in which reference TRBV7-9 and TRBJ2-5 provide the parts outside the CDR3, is DTGVSQNPRHKITKRGQNVTFRCDPISEHNRLYWYRQTLGQGPEFLTYFQNEAQLEKSRLLSDRFSAERPKGSFSTLEIQRTEQGDSAMYLCASGVGQETQYFGPGTRLLVL.

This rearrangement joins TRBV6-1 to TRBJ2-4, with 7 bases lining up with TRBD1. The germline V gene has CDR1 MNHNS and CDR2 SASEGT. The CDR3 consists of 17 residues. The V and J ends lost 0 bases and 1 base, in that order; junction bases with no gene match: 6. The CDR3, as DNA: TGTGCCAGCAGTGAAGCGCGTAGGGGGCTGGCCAAAAACATTCAGTACTTC. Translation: CASSEARRGLAKNIQYF.

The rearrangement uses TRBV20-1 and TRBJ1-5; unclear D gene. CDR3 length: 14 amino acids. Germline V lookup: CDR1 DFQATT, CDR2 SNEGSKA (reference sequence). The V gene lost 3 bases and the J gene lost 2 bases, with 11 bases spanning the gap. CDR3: CSARVPGGNQPQHF. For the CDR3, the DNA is TGCAGTGCTAGGGTTCCTGGGGGCAATCAGCCCCAGCATTTT.